A single sample is the source of the 24 T cell receptor beta chains below, sequenced in a study of CD8 T cells in Susac syndrome. The RNA input was roughly 0.5 to 1 ug, and it was reverse transcribed with random hexamers. TCRdb re-called the immunoSEQ multiplex PCR reads with MiXCR, one entry per CDR3 protein. The sample has approximately 46,000 distinct CDR3 sequences; 80% to 95% are singletons. Sequencing was performed on CD8+ T cells from PBMCs. Source of these receptors: a human donor in good health.

This chain uses TRBV12-3 or TRBV12-4 with TRBJ2-1, with D perhaps TRBD1 or TRBD2 (6 bases each). The CDR3 is made up of 14 amino acids. V was cut by 6 bases and J by 7 bases, with 16 bases left in between. The CDR3 is CASSRTLGGNEQFF. The CDR3 nucleotides are TGTGCCAGCAGCCGTACTCTAGGGGGGAATGAGCAGTTCTTC.

J is TRBJ2-3 and V is TRBV30; D unclear. Germline V CDR1 and CDR2: GTSNPN, SVGIG (reference sequence). V was pared by 1 base and J by 3 bases, with 2 bases between. The CDR3 extends over 11 amino acids. This CDR3 reads CAWSDTDTQYF. CDR3 nucleotide sequence: TGTGCCTGGAGTGATACAGATACGCAGTATTTT.

The V gene is TRBV15, the J gene TRBJ2-3; 13 nucleotides line up with TRBD2. The length of the CDR3 is 19 residues. Germline V lookup: CDR1 LNHNV, CDR2 YYDKDF (reference sequence). The trim removed 3 bases at V and 6 bases at J, leaving 15 bases unmatched. The CDR3 coding sequence is TGTGCCACCAGCAGCCGGACTAGCGGGAGAGGAAACTTGGTGGATACGCAGTATTTT. It codes for CATSSRTSGRGNLVDTQYF.

This clonotype occurred once. V gene TRBV5-5 combines with J gene TRBJ2-5; 7 nucleotides align to TRBD2. J lost 2 bases, V lost 1 base, and 11 bases had no gene match. The germline V gene encodes CDR1 SGHKS and CDR2 YYEKEE (reference sequence). CDR3 length: 17 residues. The DNA for the CDR3 is TGTGCCAGCAGCTTGTATCACCTGGGGGGGTCTCAAGAGACCCAGTACTTC. Amino acid sequence: CASSLYHLGGSQETQYF. Filled out from reference TRBV5-5 and TRBJ2-5, the complete variable domain reads DAGVTQSPTHLIKTRGQQVTLRCSPISGHKSVSWYQQVLGQGPQFIFQYYEKEERGRGNFPDRFSARQFPNYSSELNVNALLLGDSALYLCASSLYHLGGSQETQYFGPGTRLLVL.

V gene TRBV20-1 combines with J gene TRBJ2-1, with a tentative D call TRBD2 (5 bases). The CDR3 has 13 residues. Germline CDR1 reads DFQATT; CDR2 reads SNEGSKA (reference sequence). Here the CDR3 reads CSLFRGAENEQFF. As DNA, the CDR3 is TGCAGCCTATTCCGAGGAGCGGAGAATGAGCAGTTCTTC.

The chain uses TRBV27 and TRBJ2-1, with a possible D match to TRBD2 (6 bases). Germline assignment: CDR1 MNHEY and CDR2 SMNVEV (reference sequence). Trimming stripped 8 bases from V and 2 bases from J, with 10 bases between. The CDR3 runs to 13 residues. CDR3 loop: CASGTGAYNEQFF. CDR3 nucleotides: TGTGCCAGCGGGACTGGGGCCTACAATGAGCAGTTCTTC.

This clonotype came up once. The rearrangement links TRBV7-9 to TRBJ2-7, with D unclear. The germline CDR1 and CDR2 sequences are SEHNR and FQNEAQ (reference sequence). V was trimmed by 3 bases and J by 2 bases, leaving 8 bases between them. This CDR3 region has 13 residues. CDR3 nucleotides: TGTGCCAGCAGCTTGTATTCCACCTACGAGCAGTACTTC. It codes for CASSLYSTYEQYF.

This chain links TRBV19 with TRBJ1-2; 12 nucleotides match TRBD1. V lost 3 bases and J lost 2; bases outside the gene matches: 1. The CDR3 contains 15 residues. The germline gives CDR1 LNHDA, CDR2 SQIVND (reference sequence). CDR3 loop: CASSMGQGANYGYTF. For the CDR3, the DNA is TGTGCCAGTAGTATGGGACAGGGGGCGAACTATGGCTACACCTTC.

The CDR3 region is CASSGHREGSTEAFF. The CDR3 DNA follows: TGTGCCAGCAGTGGCCACAGGGAAGGGAGCACTGAAGCTTTCTTT. The V call is TRBV25-1, the J call TRBJ1-1; tentative D call: TRBD1 (6 bases). V shed 4 bases and J shed 4 bases, with 16 bases lying between them. This CDR3 contains 15 residues. Germline-derived CDR1 and CDR2 are MGHDK and SYGVNS.

The chain links TRBV5-6 to TRBJ2-3, with TRBD1 matching 10 bases. The CDR3 spans 16 residues. J lost 3 bases, V lost 4 bases, and 8 bases had no gene match. Germline CDR1 SGHDT, CDR2 YYEEEE. CDR3 sequence reads: CASSLRTGGSTDTQYF. DNA of the CDR3: TGTGCCAGCAGCCTCAGGACAGGGGGAAGTACAGATACGCAGTATTTT.

The CDR3 region is CASSEYTSGSYEQFF. In nucleotides, the CDR3 is TGTGCCAGCAGTGAGTACACTAGCGGGAGCTATGAGCAGTTCTTC. The chain recombines TRBV2 with TRBJ2-1, with TRBD2 identical over 11 bases. Trimming took 3 bases from V and 8 from J; bases not matched to a gene: 6. Per the germline V gene, CDR1 is SNHLY and CDR2 is FYNNEI. The CDR3 sequence is 15 residues long.

This clonotype was counted only a few times. The chain joins TRBV6-2 or TRBV6-3 to TRBJ2-1, with 9 bases that match TRBD2. CDR1 is MNHEY and CDR2 is SVGEGT in the germline V gene. The CDR3 is 15 residues long. Trimming took 10 bases from V and 8 from J; bases not matched to a gene: 15. The CDR3 DNA reads TGTGCCACCGTATTTTCGGGACTAGCTTTCGATGAGCAGTTCTTC. Protein: CATVFSGLAFDEQFF.

V usage is TRBV15 and J usage is TRBJ2-1, with 7 nucleotides matching TRBD1. The germline V gene encodes CDR1 LNHNV and CDR2 YYDKDF (reference sequence). CDR3 size: 14 residues. Unmatched junction bases numbered 8, after V lost 6 bases and J lost 6 bases. The DNA for the CDR3 is TGTGCCACCAGAGACAGGGACCTCCCCAATGAGCAGTTCTTC. It is translated as CATRDRDLPNEQFF.

V is TRBV6-5 and J is TRBJ2-4; weak D call: TRBD2 (5 bases). The V and J ends lost 4 bases and 6 bases respectively, with 16 bases between them. Germline values: CDR1 MNHEY, CDR2 SVGAGI. The CDR3 length is 15 residues. The CDR3 spells CASSFAGPSTNIQYF. Here the CDR3 DNA reads TGTGCCAGCAGTTTCGCGGGTCCCTCTACAAACATTCAGTACTTC.

J is TRBJ2-1 and V is TRBV11-2, with a tentative D call TRBD1 (6 bases). Germline V gives CDR1 SGHAT, CDR2 FQNNGV. The CDR3 extends over 15 amino acids. Trimming shortened V by 6 bases and J by 0 bases, and 12 bases separated the two germline ends. The CDR3 protein is CASSHQGSSYNEQFF. CDR3 nucleotide sequence: TGTGCCAGCAGTCATCAGGGGAGCTCCTACAATGAGCAGTTCTTC. The full variable domain, in which reference TRBV11-2 and TRBJ2-1 provide the parts outside the CDR3, is EAGVAQSPRYKIIEKRQSVAFWCNPISGHATLYWYQQILGQGPKLLIQFQNNGVVDDSQLPKDRFSAERLKGVDSTLKIQPAKLEDSAVYLCASSHQGSSYNEQFFGPGTRLTVL.

The chain is built from TRBV7-9 and TRBJ2-3; 7 bases fit TRBD2. This CDR3 contains 18 residues. Losses at the gene ends were 5 bases for V and 2 bases for J; bases not matched to a gene: 16. Germline lookup yields CDR1 SEHNR and CDR2 FQNEAQ (reference sequence). DNA of the CDR3: TGTGCCAGCAGCCCCTCGGCTCCTCGCGGGAGCGCCACAGATACGCAGTATTTT. It translates to CASSPSAPRGSATDTQYF.

V usage is TRBV7-9 and J usage is TRBJ2-3; D gene unclear. Germline V gene sequence: CDR1 SEHNR, CDR2 FQNEAQ (reference sequence). This CDR3 has 14 amino acids. V lost 1 base and J lost 4, with 9 bases in between. CDR3 nucleotides: TGTGCCAGCAGCTTAGGAGTTCGCGCAGATACGCAGTATTTT. Translated: CASSLGVRADTQYF.

The V call is TRBV30, the J call TRBJ2-1; D might be TRBD2 (6 bases). The germline gives CDR1 GTSNPN, CDR2 SVGIG (reference sequence). The V end lost 0 bases, the J end lost 14 bases, and 17 bases lay between the germline ends. CDR3 length: 13 residues. In DNA, the CDR3 is TGTGCCTGGAGTGTACTAATGGGGCGGGAAGAGTTCTTC. Encoded protein: CAWSVLMGREEFF.

The chain is built from TRBV27 and TRBJ1-3; D call uncertain. Germline V gene data show CDR1 as MNHEY and CDR2 as SMNVEV (reference sequence). Trimming removed 4 bases from V and 0 bases from J, with 13 bases in between. There are 16 residues in the CDR3. The CDR3 DNA reads as TGTGCCAGCAGTTCCATTGACGGACTCTCTGGAAACACCATATATTTT. Translated: CASSSIDGLSGNTIYF.

The chain employs TRBV21-1 and TRBJ2-7. TRBV21-1 has pseudogene status. The CDR3 length is 13 residues. The CDR3 region has the DNA TGTGCCAGCAGCAAAGTAGGGTCCTACGAGCAGTACTTC. This translates into CASSKVGSYEQYF.

CDR3 nucleotide sequence: TGCAGCGTTGAAGAAGGAACCCCCTACGAGCAGTACTTC. Translating it yields CSVEEGTPYEQYF. This chain links TRBV29-1 with TRBJ2-7; D call uncertain. The CDR3 runs 13 residues. V gave up 0 bases and J gave up 2 bases, with 8 bases separating them. CDR1 SQVTM and CDR2 ANQGSEA come from the germline V gene.

This clonotype has only one observation. This chain links TRBV6-5 with TRBJ2-2, with D maybe TRBD1 (6 bases). CDR1 MNHEY and CDR2 SVGAGI come from the germline V gene. CDR3 length: 16 residues. V shed 0 bases and J shed 1 base, with 9 bases lying between them. The CDR3, as DNA: TGTGCCAGCAGTTACTCGATGGGACAGAACACCGGGGAGCTGTTTTTT. This gives the protein CASSYSMGQNTGELFF.

The J gene is TRBJ2-1, the V gene TRBV5-6; 9 bases agree with TRBD1. This CDR3 is 15 amino acids long. Germline V CDR1 and CDR2: SGHDT, YYEEEE. J lost 2 bases, V lost 6 bases, and 6 bases had no gene match. DNA for the CDR3: TGTGCCAGCACCGACACAGGGGGCACCTACAATGAGCAGTTCTTC. It specifies CASTDTGGTYNEQFF.

CDR3: CASSQVYDPEGLSGELFF. In nucleotides, the CDR3 is TGCGCCAGCAGCCAAGTTTACGACCCCGAGGGCCTGAGCGGGGAGCTGTTTTTT. The V and J genes are TRBV4-3 and TRBJ2-2; tentatively, D is TRBD2 (5 bases). Trimming cost V 1 base and J 7 bases, with 22 bases left between them. Germline V gene lookup returns CDR1 LGHNA and CDR2 YSLEER. This CDR3 spans 18 amino acids.